This TCR beta chain came from a study of OX40 agonist ivuxolimab in advanced cancers. The overall study: Ivuxolimab is an agonistic anti-OX40 (CD134) antibody, and patients were treated with it. Patients in dose escalation had liver, melanoma, kidney or head and neck cancers. One hepatocellular carcinoma and a couple of cutaneous melanoma patients partially responded.

The repertoire was sequenced with immunoSEQ multiplex PCR; TCRdb's copy has only in-frame clones and lacks some. The table shows under 70,000 clones, with about 89% occurring only once. A remark on this clone: What it binds is unknown.

The V and J ends lost 5 bases and 3 bases respectively, with 14 bases between them. Germline V gene lookup returns CDR1 SGDLS and CDR2 YYNGEE. The CDR3 sequence is 14 residues long. Study findings and constraints: Normalized expansion of T-cell clones was also low for some nonresponders.

Here the sequenced sample was CD4+ or CD8+ T cells sorted from blood, taken in a trial of the OX40 agonist ivuxolimab. The chain uses TRBV9 and TRBJ1-1, with D uncertain. The receptor comes from an adult with an advanced solid tumor such as melanoma, head and neck, liver or kidney cancer. CDR3 sequence reads: CASRAGLTHTEAFF. In nucleotides, the CDR3 is TGTGCCAGCAGGGCGGGTTTGACCCACACTGAAGCTTTCTTT.